Below are 20 T cell receptor beta chains sequenced from a single sample in a study of cytomegalovirus exposure and HLA in healthy donors. Both 60 Vbeta primers and 13 Jbeta primers went into the PCR. Here immunoSEQ multiplex PCR was the method, and the copy in TCRdb shows in-frame clones only, minus some. Of roughly 120,000 clones listed, approximately 80% were seen once; the top ten hold around 2%. Material: PBMCs. Source of these receptors: a man in his forties or fifties in good health and CMV-seronegative.

The CDR3 coding sequence is TGTGCCTGGAGTCGGGACAGTGGCTCTGGAAACACCATATATTTT. Translated: CAWSRDSGSGNTIYF. The gene calls are TRBV30 and TRBJ1-3; 7 nucleotides align to TRBD1. The CDR3 loop spans 15 amino acids. V lost 2 bases and J lost 0; bases outside the gene matches: 4. CDR1 and CDR2 from the germline V gene are GTSNPN and SVGIG (reference sequence).

The rearrangement joins TRBV6-6 to TRBJ2-7, with 7 positions matching TRBD1. The V and J ends lost 2 bases and 4 bases, in that order; junction bases with no gene match: 11. This CDR3 region has 16 residues. CDR1 is MNHNY and CDR2 is SVGAGI in the germline V gene (reference sequence). Here the CDR3 DNA reads TGTGCCAGCAGTTACCCGATGGGACAGACCAATTACGAGCAGTACTTC. Translating gives CASSYPMGQTNYEQYF.

The gene calls are TRBV5-5 and TRBJ2-5; 7 nucleotides match TRBD2. CDR3 length equals 15 residues. Germline CDR1 reads SGHKS; CDR2 reads YYEKEE (reference sequence). V shed 1 base, J shed 6 bases, and the junction held 9 bases outside the gene matches. The CDR3, as DNA: TGTGCCAGCAGCTTGTATCAGCGGGGAGAACAGACCCAGTACTTC. This codes for CASSLYQRGEQTQYF.

V is TRBV5-4 and J is TRBJ2-2, with TRBD2 identical over 14 bases. The germline V gene encodes CDR1 SGHNT and CDR2 YYREEE (reference sequence). V shed 0 bases and J 8 bases; nucleotides not matched to a gene: 6. The CDR3 sequence is 17 residues long. The CDR3 nucleotides read TGTGCCAGCAGCTTGGTCGGACTAGCGGGAGGAGGTGGGGAGCTGTTTTTT. This codes for CASSLVGLAGGGGELFF.

The rearrangement uses TRBV6-1 and TRBJ1-2; D is unclear. V was shortened by 3 bases and J by 1 base, with 3 bases between the two germline ends. Per the germline V gene, CDR1 is MNHNS and CDR2 is SASEGT. This CDR3 is 12 amino acids long. The chain's CDR3 is CASSDNNYGYTF. The CDR3 DNA sequence: TGTGCCAGCAGTGACAATAACTATGGCTACACCTTC.

This clone was found a few times. The V gene is TRBV19, the J gene TRBJ2-7; 10 bases map to TRBD1. V lost 7 bases, J lost 7 bases, and 13 bases stayed unmatched. The CDR3 is made up of 15 amino acids. The V gene's germline CDR1 is LNHDA and CDR2 SQIVND (reference sequence). The CDR3 nucleotides are TGTGCCAGTACCCTAACCGGGACAGGGGTCGGGGAGCAGTACTTC. This translates into CASTLTGTGVGEQYF.

This rearrangement joins TRBV28 to TRBJ1-5; D gene uncertain. This CDR3 is 15 amino acids long. Trimming pared 6 bases from V and 7 bases from J, leaving 19 bases between. Germline CDR1 and CDR2: MDHEN and SYDVKM. This CDR3 reads CASSIPSYPGQPQHF. The DNA for the CDR3 is TGTGCCAGCAGCATCCCCTCTTATCCTGGCCAGCCCCAGCATTTT.

CDR3 sequence reads: CASSPRRGQDYGYTF. DNA of the CDR3: TGTGCCAGCTCACCACGGCGGGGACAGGACTATGGCTACACCTTC. This chain joins TRBV18 and TRBJ1-2; 8 nucleotides align to TRBD1. After removal of 1 base from V and 3 bases from J, the junction contained 4 bases not matched to a gene. The germline gives CDR1 KGHSH, CDR2 LQKENI. The CDR3 runs 15 residues.

This chain joins TRBV5-6 and TRBJ2-1; 11 bases map to TRBD2. The J segment lost 3 bases and the V segment lost 4 bases, leaving 3 bases of the junction unmatched. Germline V gene lookup returns CDR1 SGHDT and CDR2 YYEEEE. CDR3 length: 15 residues. CDR3 sequence: CASSGGLAVYNEQFF. In DNA, the CDR3 is TGTGCCAGCAGCGGGGGACTAGCGGTCTACAATGAGCAGTTCTTC. The full variable domain, with the rest looked up from reference TRBV5-6 and TRBJ2-1, is DAGVTQSPTHLIKTRGQQVTLRCSPKSGHDTVSWYQQALGQGPQFIFQYYEEEERQRGNFPDRFSGHQFPNYSSELNVNALLLGDSALYLCASSGGLAVYNEQFFGPGTRLTVL.

This clone was recorded many times. The chain is built from TRBV6-1 and TRBJ2-7; D possibly corresponds to TRBD2 (6 bases). Germline values: CDR1 MNHNS, CDR2 SASEGT. Trimming stripped 1 base from V and 0 bases from J, with 10 bases between. The length of the CDR3 is 15 residues. This CDR3 is CASSEGGGSSYEQYF. The CDR3 region has the DNA TGTGCCAGCAGTGAAGGGGGAGGAAGCTCCTACGAGCAGTACTTC.

The chain links TRBV6-6 to TRBJ2-7, with a weak D call TRBD2 (6 bases). CDR1 is MNHNY, CDR2 SVGAGI, per germline (reference sequence). Trimming shortened V by 6 bases and J by 5 bases, and 14 bases separated the two germline ends. CDR3 length equals 13 residues. The CDR3 spells CASSASERDEQYF. As DNA, the CDR3 is TGTGCCAGCAGCGCTAGCGAGCGTGACGAGCAGTACTTC.

This clone has only a few counts. The chain employs TRBV6-5 and TRBJ2-7; D unresolved. The germline gives CDR1 MNHEY, CDR2 SVGAGI. The CDR3 length is 14 residues. Between the trimmed V and J ends, which lost 5 bases and 0 bases, there was a span of 11 bases. CDR3 DNA sequence: TGTGCCAGCAGTCTGACCACTACCTCCTACGAGCAGTACTTC. As protein: CASSLTTTSYEQYF.

The J gene is TRBJ2-1, the V gene TRBV5-1; TRBD1 matches 9 bases. The ends lost 3 bases at V and 8 bases at J; junction bases unmatched: 6. The CDR3 has 14 amino acids. Per the germline V gene, CDR1 is SGHRS and CDR2 is YFSETQ. In DNA, the CDR3 is TGCGCCAGCAGCTGGGGGACAGGGCACTATGAGCAGTTCTTC. This translates into CASSWGTGHYEQFF.

The chain recombines TRBV10-3 with TRBJ2-5, with D perhaps matching TRBD1 (6 bases). TRBJ2-7 explains the end of the DNA better; the J call may be wrong. The CDR3 spans 14 residues. Per germline, CDR1 ENHRY and CDR2 SYGVKD. As DNA, the CDR3 is TGTGCCATCGGCGCGGACAGATTCAGCGACGAGCAGTACTTC. Its translation is CAIGADRFSDEQYF.

V gene TRBV19 combines with J gene TRBJ1-1; TRBD1 matches at 7 bases. The germline gives CDR1 LNHDA, CDR2 SQIVND (reference sequence). Trimming took 5 bases from V and 4 from J; bases not matched to a gene: 13. CDR3 size: 16 residues. The CDR3 DNA follows: TGTGCCAGTAGTCGAGAAGCGACAGGGCTCGGCACTGAAGCTTTCTTT. As protein: CASSREATGLGTEAFF.

V and J are TRBV27 and TRBJ1-4; D call uncertain. The CDR3 loop spans 12 amino acids. The germline V gene has CDR1 MNHEY and CDR2 SMNVEV (reference sequence). V was pared by 4 bases and J by 10 bases, with 10 bases between. In nucleotides, the CDR3 is TGTGCCAGCAGTTCACAAGGAGGAAAACTGTTTTTT. Translated, it gives CASSSQGGKLFF.

The V and J genes are TRBV30 and TRBJ1-1, with D unresolved. V shed 1 base and J shed 1 base, with 10 bases lying between them. The CDR3 runs 14 residues. The germline CDR1 and CDR2 sequences are GTSNPN and SVGIG (reference sequence). The CDR3 nucleotides read TGTGCCTGGAGTGCCCCGGGTCAGAACACTGAAGCTTTCTTT. It codes for CAWSAPGQNTEAFF.

The rearrangement links TRBV6-1 to TRBJ2-7, with TRBD1 identical over 8 bases. This CDR3 is built from 16 residues. Trimming removed 0 bases from V and 3 bases from J; junction bases left unmatched: 7. From germline, CDR1 is MNHNS and CDR2 SASEGT. Here the CDR3 reads CASSEAWTGMSYEQYF. Written as DNA, the CDR3 is TGTGCCAGCAGTGAAGCCTGGACAGGGATGAGCTACGAGCAGTACTTC.

The gene calls are TRBV25-1 and TRBJ2-7; TRBD2 aligns across 7 bases. Germline assignment: CDR1 MGHDK and CDR2 SYGVNS. The CDR3 covers 13 residues. The junction had 7 bases not matched to a gene; V was cut back by 4 bases and J by 7 bases. DNA for the CDR3: TGTGCCAGCAGTGTCTTACCGGGAGGAGAGCAGTACTTC. Protein: CASSVLPGGEQYF.

The chain recombines TRBV30 with TRBJ1-5; weak D call: TRBD1 (6 bases). CDR3 length: 13 residues. Trimming stripped 0 bases from V and 7 bases from J, with 10 bases between. The germline V gene has CDR1 GTSNPN and CDR2 SVGIG (reference sequence). This CDR3 reads CAWSVGGAQPQHF. The DNA of the CDR3 is TGTGCCTGGAGTGTTGGGGGGGCCCAGCCCCAGCATTTT.